This T cell receptor beta chain came from a study of blood T cell repertoires in COVID-19 (TCRdb year 2020). For the study in its entirety: The collaborator samples originated in the United States, Italy and Spain and spanned the acute and convalescent phases of COVID-19. The material from the prospective study consisted of cDNA or gDNA derived from T cells, B-cell-depleted T cells, or PBMCs. Subjects who had been exposed to COVID-19, were actively infected with it, or had recovered from it provided the deeply sampled blood TCRbeta repertoires that made up the dataset. A freely available public database, intended as a resource for researchers studying the immune response to SARS-CoV-2, is where the repertoires were released. The samples were drawn from two sources: the first 160 participants of the ongoing ImmuneRACE study, and about 1,300 subjects contributed by 6 global collaborators. A de-identified subject ID, COVID-19 status, age in years and sex were almost always included in the sample metadata. Where available, HLA class I and class II types were taken from metadata supplied by the sample provider and were not determined by assay-based typing. Study-wide findings and limitations: The quantity of clinical and demographic metadata differed by source and by participant and was supplied without curation.

Note on this clone: Its antigen is still unknown. No base quality values were provided; no much bigger clone lies one nucleotide off.

TCRbeta CDR3 regions were amplified from genomic DNA using the immunoSEQ Assay, a bias-controlled multiplex PCR. The source study handled its data this way. The number of nucleated cells in each sample was estimated from the amplification of reference gene primers within the assay. Sequence reads were collapsed and filtered to measure the absolute abundance of every unique TCRbeta CDR3 rearrangement. For each sample, productive Simpson clonality was calculated by taking the square root of Simpson's diversity index across productive rearrangements. This immuneACCESS table, as held by TCRdb, lists in-frame sequences with V and J called but not all clones. Of the missing ones, under half trace to an unresolved V gene in checked studies; the others have no known cause. The V and J calls and clone size were taken over from that table, and D and trimming were inferred from the DNA. This sample has approximately 200,000 clones in its table, and approximately 87% of those were observed once. The ten largest clones add up to over 15% of the sample.

At one collaborating source in Seattle, patients were enrolled during active infection and were followed longitudinally through the course of disease. Each collaborating institution followed its own protocols to collect whole blood in K2EDTA tubes. For TCRbeta analysis, collaborators shipped samples as frozen whole blood, isolated PBMCs, or DNA extracted from either of those sample types. What was sequenced was peripheral blood. The TCR comes from a person between 70 and 80 years old with COVID-19, enrolled during active disease.

The CDR3 protein sequence reads: CASSVAQGQGSDEQYF. DNA sequence: TGTGCCAGCAGCGTAGCTCAGGGACAGGGTAGCGACGAGCAGTACTTC. The V and J segments used are TRBV9 and TRBJ2-7, with 9 middle bases fitting TRBD1. Per the germline V gene, SGDLS is the CDR1 and YYNGEE is the CDR2. Spanning cysteine to phenylalanine, the CDR3 consists of 16 amino acids. Only the CDR3 DNA is retained, 48 bases long and in frame from the first base. Trimming takes 0 bases off V and 5 bases off J; junction bases not matched to a gene: 9.